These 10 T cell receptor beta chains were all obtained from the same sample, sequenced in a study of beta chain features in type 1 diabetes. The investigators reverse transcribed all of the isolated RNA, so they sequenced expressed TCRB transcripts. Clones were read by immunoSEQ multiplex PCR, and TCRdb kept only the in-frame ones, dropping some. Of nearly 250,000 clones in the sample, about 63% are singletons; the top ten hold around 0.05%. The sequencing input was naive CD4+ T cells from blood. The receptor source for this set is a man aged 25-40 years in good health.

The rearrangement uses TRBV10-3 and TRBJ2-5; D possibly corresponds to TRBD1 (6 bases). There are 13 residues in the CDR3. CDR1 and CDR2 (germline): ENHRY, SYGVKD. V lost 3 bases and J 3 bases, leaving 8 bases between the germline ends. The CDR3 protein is CAISDRGEETQYF. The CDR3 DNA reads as TGTGCCATCAGTGACAGGGGCGAAGAGACCCAGTACTTC.

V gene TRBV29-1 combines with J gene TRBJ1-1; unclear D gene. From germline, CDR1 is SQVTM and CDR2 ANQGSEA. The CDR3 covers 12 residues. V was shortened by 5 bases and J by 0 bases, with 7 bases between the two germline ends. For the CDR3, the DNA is TGCAGCGTTCAGGCCATGAACACTGAAGCTTTCTTT. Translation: CSVQAMNTEAFF.

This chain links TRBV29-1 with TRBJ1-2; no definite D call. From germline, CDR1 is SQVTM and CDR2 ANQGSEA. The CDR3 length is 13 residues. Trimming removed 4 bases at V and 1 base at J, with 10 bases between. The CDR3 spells CSVGPTINYGYTF. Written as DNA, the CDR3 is TGCAGCGTTGGGCCGACGATTAACTATGGCTACACCTTC.

CDR3 residues: CASSSSNQETQYF. CDR3 coding DNA: TGTGCCAGTAGCAGTTCTAACCAAGAGACCCAGTACTTC. The chain is built from TRBV19 and TRBJ2-5; no firm D call. Looked up from germline, CDR1 is LNHDA and CDR2 is SQIVND (reference sequence). Trimming took off 6 bases at V and 0 bases at J, with 8 bases between the two ends. CDR3 length: 13 residues.

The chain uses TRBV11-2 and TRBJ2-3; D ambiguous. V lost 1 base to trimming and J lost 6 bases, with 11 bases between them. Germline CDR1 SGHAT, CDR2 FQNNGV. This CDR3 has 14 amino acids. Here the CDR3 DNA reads TGTGCCAGCAGCTTAGGAGAGATGTCGGATACGCAGTATTTT. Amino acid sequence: CASSLGEMSDTQYF.

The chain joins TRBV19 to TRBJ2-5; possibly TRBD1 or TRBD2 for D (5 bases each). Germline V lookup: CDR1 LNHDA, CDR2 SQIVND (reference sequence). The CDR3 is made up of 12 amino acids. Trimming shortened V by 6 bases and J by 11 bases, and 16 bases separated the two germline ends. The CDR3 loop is CASRAVGRRQYF. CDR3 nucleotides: TGTGCCAGTAGGGCGGTGGGACGGAGGCAGTACTTC.

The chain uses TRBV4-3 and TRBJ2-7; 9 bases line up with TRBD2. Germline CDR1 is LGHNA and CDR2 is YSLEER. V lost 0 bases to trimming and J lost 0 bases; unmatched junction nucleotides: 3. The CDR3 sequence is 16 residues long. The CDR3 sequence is CASSQDVAGDSYEQYF. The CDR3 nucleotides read TGCGCCAGCAGCCAAGACGTAGCGGGAGACTCCTACGAGCAGTACTTC.

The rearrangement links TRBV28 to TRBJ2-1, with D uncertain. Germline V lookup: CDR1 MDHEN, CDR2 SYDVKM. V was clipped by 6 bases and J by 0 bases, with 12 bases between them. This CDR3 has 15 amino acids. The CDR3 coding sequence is TGTGCCAGCAGCGCCAGGAAAAACTCCTACAATGAGCAGTTCTTC. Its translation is CASSARKNSYNEQFF.

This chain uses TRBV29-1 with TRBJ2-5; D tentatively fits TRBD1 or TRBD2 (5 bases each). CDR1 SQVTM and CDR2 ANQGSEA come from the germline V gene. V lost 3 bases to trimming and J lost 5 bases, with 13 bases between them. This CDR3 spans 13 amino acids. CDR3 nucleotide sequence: TGCAGCGTTGAGGGCAGGGACGGCGAGACCCAGTACTTC. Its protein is CSVEGRDGETQYF.

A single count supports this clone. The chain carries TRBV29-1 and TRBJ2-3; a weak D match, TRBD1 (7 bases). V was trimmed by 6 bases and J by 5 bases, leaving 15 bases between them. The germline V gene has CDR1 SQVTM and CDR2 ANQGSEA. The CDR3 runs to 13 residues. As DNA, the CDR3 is TGCAGCGTCACAGGACAGGAGGGAGATACGCAGTATTTT. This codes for CSVTGQEGDTQYF.